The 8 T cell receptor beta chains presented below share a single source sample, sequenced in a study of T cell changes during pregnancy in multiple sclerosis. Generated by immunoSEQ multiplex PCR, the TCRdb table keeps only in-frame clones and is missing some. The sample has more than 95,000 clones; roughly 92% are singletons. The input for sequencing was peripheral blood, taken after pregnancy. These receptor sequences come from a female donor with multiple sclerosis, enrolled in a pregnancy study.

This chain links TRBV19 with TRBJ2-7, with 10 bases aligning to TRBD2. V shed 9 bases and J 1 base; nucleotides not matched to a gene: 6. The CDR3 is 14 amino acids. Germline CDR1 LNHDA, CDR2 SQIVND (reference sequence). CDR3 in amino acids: CASASGSGSYEQYF. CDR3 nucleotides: TGTGCCAGCGCTAGCGGGAGTGGTTCCTACGAGCAGTACTTC.

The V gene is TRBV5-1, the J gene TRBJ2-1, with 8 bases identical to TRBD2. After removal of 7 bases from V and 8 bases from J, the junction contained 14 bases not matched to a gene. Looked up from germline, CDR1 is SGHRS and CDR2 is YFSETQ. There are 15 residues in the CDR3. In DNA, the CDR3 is TGCGCCAGCCGTTGGGGGGGACTAGTATCTGATGAGCAGTTCTTC. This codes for CASRWGGLVSDEQFF.

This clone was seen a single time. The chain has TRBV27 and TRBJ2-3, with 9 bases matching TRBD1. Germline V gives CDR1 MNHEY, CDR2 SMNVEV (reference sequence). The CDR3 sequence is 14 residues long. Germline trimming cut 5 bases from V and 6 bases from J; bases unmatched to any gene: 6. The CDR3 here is CASSPDRGADTQYF. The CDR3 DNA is TGTGCCAGCAGTCCTGACAGGGGGGCGGATACGCAGTATTTT.

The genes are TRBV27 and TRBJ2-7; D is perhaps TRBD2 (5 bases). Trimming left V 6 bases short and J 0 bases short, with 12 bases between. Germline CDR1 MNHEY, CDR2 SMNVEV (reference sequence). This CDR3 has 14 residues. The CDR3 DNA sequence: TGTGCCAGCAGGCTAGCTGTTGCCTCCTACGAGCAGTACTTC. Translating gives CASRLAVASYEQYF.

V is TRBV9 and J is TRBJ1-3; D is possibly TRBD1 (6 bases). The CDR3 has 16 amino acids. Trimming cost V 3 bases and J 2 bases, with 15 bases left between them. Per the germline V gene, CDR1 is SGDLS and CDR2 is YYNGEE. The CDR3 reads CASSGRGGAAGNTIYF. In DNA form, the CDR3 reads TGTGCCAGCAGCGGACGCGGGGGGGCCGCTGGAAACACCATATATTTT. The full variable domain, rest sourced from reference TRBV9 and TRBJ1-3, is DSGVTQTPKHLITATGQRVTLRCSPRSGDLSVYWYQQSLDQGLQFLIQYYNGEERAKGNILERFSAQQFPDLHSELNLSSLELGDSALYFCASSGRGGAAGNTIYFGEGSWLTVV.

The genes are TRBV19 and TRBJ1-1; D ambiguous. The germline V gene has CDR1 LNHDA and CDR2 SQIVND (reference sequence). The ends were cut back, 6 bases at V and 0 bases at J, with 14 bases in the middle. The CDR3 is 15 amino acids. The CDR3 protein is CASSAGQQMNTEAFF. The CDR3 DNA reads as TGTGCCAGTAGCGCGGGCCAACAGATGAACACTGAAGCTTTCTTT.

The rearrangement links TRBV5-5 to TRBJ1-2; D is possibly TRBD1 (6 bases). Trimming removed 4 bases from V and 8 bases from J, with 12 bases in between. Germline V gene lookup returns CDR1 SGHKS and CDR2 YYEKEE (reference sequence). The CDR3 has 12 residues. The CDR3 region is CASSPNRDGYTF. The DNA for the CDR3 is TGTGCCAGCAGCCCAAACAGGGACGGCTACACCTTC.

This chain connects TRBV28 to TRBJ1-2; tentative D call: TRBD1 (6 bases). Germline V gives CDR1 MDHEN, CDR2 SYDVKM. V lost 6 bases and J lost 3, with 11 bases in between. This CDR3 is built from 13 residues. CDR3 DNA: TGTGCCAGCAGCGACAGGAGTCACTATGGCTACACCTTC. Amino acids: CASSDRSHYGYTF.